This record concerns one T cell receptor (beta chain) sequence. This clonotype came up a few times. Its antigen remains unidentified. No quality values exist for individual bases; no much larger clone is one base distant. Receptor amplification or capture employed 5' RACE. Sequencing used an Illumina HiSeq 2500. A second PCR of about 6 to 12 cycles was run with a J-beta primer mix and a sample-barcoded 5' primer. Each TCR beta cDNA molecule received a unique molecular identifier from a template-switch 5' adaptor carrying 12 random nucleotides. Each sample yielded at least 2.5 million CDR3-containing paired-end reads. All of the RNA was converted into first-strand cDNA using the Mint cDNA synthesis kit, with a TRBC-specific oligonucleotide serving as the primer. All cDNA was treated with uracil-DNA glycosylase and then went through a first 18-cycle PCR with the universal primers M1SS and BC2_uni_R. On the study's bioinformatics: For normalization, 1 million high-quality reads, each with a distinct molecular identifier, were randomly selected from each sample. Reads sharing molecular identifiers were discarded rather than binned into consensus sequences. MiTCR, with a Q25 quality threshold and the strictest error-elimination algorithm, was used for CDR3 identification, clonotype clustering and error correction. Lower-bound total TCR beta diversity was estimated with a nonparametric unseen species model using Euler transformation. The public reads were reprocessed in TCRdb via fastp at Q25 and MiXCR, keeping in-frame beta chains. CDR3 protein duplicates are merged, each entry listing the most common genes and DNA. These V and J calls originate from TCRdb's pipeline instead of the authors' own analysis. The sample table records over 700,000 distinct CDR3 sequences; approximately 25% of these occur just once. Under 9.5% of the sample is held by the ten biggest clonotypes.

The donors were 40 or so Caucasian individuals from Russia, aged 6 to 90 years, who were systemically healthy. Around 9.8 milliliters of peripheral blood were collected from each donor into EDTA-treated Vacutainer tubes. Ficoll-Paque density-gradient centrifugation was used to isolate PBMCs, with at least 7 million per sample. Total RNA, at least 5 micrograms per sample, was extracted from PBMCs with Trizol reagent. Naive CD45RAhigh/CD27high T cell percentages were measured by flow cytometry on a PBMC aliquot from every donor. These data are taken from a study of blood T cells in healthy people across ages (dated by TCRdb to 2014 to 2015). General notes on the study: In model experiments, roughly one uniquely barcoded TCR beta cDNA molecule per two T cells was captured by template switching. The study measured age-related changes in TCR beta repertoire diversity using deep sequencing normalized with unique cDNA molecular identifiers. The donors were divided into four age groups: young (average around 16 years), middle-aged (almost 40), aged (under 70) and long-lived (82). The study analyzed two additional independent replicas of 1 million unique cDNA reads from the same blood draw for two donors, one aged 18 to 29 and one aged 80 or older.

General findings and caveats noted by the study authors: Estimates of total diversity from one million sequenced T cells were regarded as lower bounds and underestimates. Observed TCR beta diversity correlated strongly with the percentage of naive T cells measured by flow cytometry. Donor CMV infection status was unknown, potentially confounding age-related changes in expanded clonotypes. Conclusive comparison of naive and antigen-experienced compartments was prevented by the profiling of bulk unsorted PBMCs. Compared with the aged group, the long-lived group had more naive CD4+ T cells, fewer expanded clones and increased TCR diversity, suggesting age selection. As age increased, observed TCR beta diversity per million T cells dropped in a roughly linear way, and a significant reduction was already evident by age roughly 40.

CDR1 SQVTM and CDR2 ANQGSEA were looked up in the germline V gene. The CDR3, from cysteine to phenylalanine, totals 13 residues. Only the CDR3 portion is preserved as DNA: 39 bases, with reading frame beginning at the first base. Trimming costs V 4 bases and J 1 base, and their ends lie 11 bases apart. Separately, the same data were catalogued under a study of T cells of mothers and their children. As the second paper documents: The donors were nine systemically healthy Caucasian individuals, made up of three mothers and their six children. cDNA synthesis used all of the extracted RNA, with roughly 1.5 ug of RNA in each 15 ul reaction. In the second PCR, the M1S primer introduced both the sample barcodes and 2-4 random nucleotides. Each mother yielded over 8 million TCR beta CDR3 reads and each child 2.5 million to 3 million reads. Thymic selection similarly shapes TCR recombination output in related and unrelated pairs, with minor effect from inherited differences. Related mother-child pairs always showed normalized repertoire overlap that was slightly higher than in unrelated mother-child pairs, though the difference was never significant. With a sensitivity of around 97 clones per million clonotypes, no persistent microchimeric T cell clones were detected. Deep NGS was used in the study to compare the TCR beta repertoires of mothers and children and to look for features that separate related mother-child pairs from unrelated individuals. The mean age was roughly 40 +/- 4 years for the mothers and approximately 11 +/- 4 years for the children. After adapter ligation was performed with NEBNext reagents, the libraries were sequenced on an Illumina HiSeq 2000 with 100+100 nt paired-end reads. To prevent cross-contamination, the mother and child libraries were prepared a month apart and were sequenced in separate runs. For each donor, between about 450,000 and 2,300,000 distinct TCR beta clonotypes were identified. Naive TCR beta clonotypes were estimated from low-frequency clonotypes matched to each donor's FACS-determined naive share, without sorting.

This chain joins TRBV29-1 to TRBJ2-7; possibly the D gene is TRBD1, per 6 matching bases. Sequenced sample: blood. The origin of this receptor is a boy between 10 and 17 years old in good health. Read as DNA, the sequence is TGCAGCGTTGGCAGGGACAAATCCTACGAGCAGTACTTC. The encoded protein is CSVGRDKSYEQYF.